This TCR beta chain is drawn from a study of human CD8 memory T cell subsets. TCR beta was sequenced from UMI-tagged 5' RACE libraries. TCRdb reanalyzed the 5' RACE reads, giving one entry per CDR3 protein sequence and no DNA. Found here are approximately 11,000 distinct CDR3 sequences; the top ten clones hold approximately 16%. The CDR3 runs 15 residues. Among CD8+ T cells, the stem-like memory population (TSTEM) was CCR7+ PD-1- TIGIT-. Magnetic separation of the negative type served to enrich total CD8+ T cells. RNA originated from duplicate vials containing approximately 160,000 sorted CD8+ T cells per subset.

V is TRBV23-1 and J is TRBJ1-1; TCRdb indicates TRBD1, and absent DNA this call remains unverified. TRBV23-1 is an ORF; its function is uncertain. This clonotype originated in a human donor in good health. Material for sequencing was CD8+ stem-like memory T cells (TSCM and TCM) sorted from PBMCs. Subset: stem-like memory CD8 T cells (TSTEM), CCR7+ PD-1- TIGIT-. CDR3 residues: CASGTGVQGGTEAFF.